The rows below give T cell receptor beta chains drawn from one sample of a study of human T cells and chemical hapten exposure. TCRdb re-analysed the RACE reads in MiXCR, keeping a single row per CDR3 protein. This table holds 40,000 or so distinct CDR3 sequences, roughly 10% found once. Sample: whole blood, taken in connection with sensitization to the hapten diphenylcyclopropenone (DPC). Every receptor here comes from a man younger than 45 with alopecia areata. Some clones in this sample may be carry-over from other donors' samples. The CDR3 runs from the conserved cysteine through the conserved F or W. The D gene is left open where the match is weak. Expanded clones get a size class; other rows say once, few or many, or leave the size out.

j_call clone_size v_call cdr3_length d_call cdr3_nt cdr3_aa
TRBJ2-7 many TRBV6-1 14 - TGTGCCAGCAATCCGGGACATTCTTCCTACGAGCAGTACTTC CASNPGHSSYEQYF
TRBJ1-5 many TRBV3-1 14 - TGTGCCAGCAGCCTGGTTGTTACCAATCAGCCCCAGCATTTT CASSLVVTNQPQHF
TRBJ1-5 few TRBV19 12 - TGTGCCAGTAGTATCGGTTGGCAGCCCCAGCATTTT CASSIGWQPQHF
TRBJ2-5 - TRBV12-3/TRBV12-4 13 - TGTACCAGCTCCTCTCTGTCCCAAGAGACCCAGTACTTC CTSSSLSQETQYF
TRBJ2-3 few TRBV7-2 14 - TGTGCCAGCAGCTTGGATCCCTCTATCGATACGCAGTATTTT CASSLDPSIDTQYF
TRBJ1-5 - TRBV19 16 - TGTGCCAGTAGTATTCTTGGTCAGGTGCACCATCAGCCCCAGCATTTT CASSILGQVHHQPQHF
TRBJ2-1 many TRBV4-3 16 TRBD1 TGCGCCAGCAGCCAAGTCCGACAGGGGACCTACAATGAGCAGTTCTTC CASSQVRQGTYNEQFF
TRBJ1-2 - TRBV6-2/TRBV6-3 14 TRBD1 TGTGCCAGCAGTTCTTGGGACAGCGAATATGGCTACACCTTC CASSSWDSEYGYTF
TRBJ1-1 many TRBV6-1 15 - TGTGCCAGCAGCCCACAGGGTCCGGGGAACACTGAAGCTTTCTTT CASSPQGPGNTEAFF
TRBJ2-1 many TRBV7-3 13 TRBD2 TGTGCCAGCAGGGCTAGCGGGAAGAATGAGCAGTTCTTC CASRASGKNEQFF
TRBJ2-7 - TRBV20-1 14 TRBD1 TGCAGTGCTAGAAGCCGGGACAGGAGCTACGAGCAGTACTTC CSARSRDRSYEQYF
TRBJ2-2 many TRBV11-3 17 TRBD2 TGTGCCAGCAGCTTAGACCCTAGCGGGAGTAAAGCCGGGGAGCTGTTTTTT CASSLDPSGSKAGELFF
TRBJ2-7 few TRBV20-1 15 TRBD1 TGCAGTGCGTATAGACAGGGAAAGCACTCCTACGAGCAGTACTTC CSAYRQGKHSYEQYF
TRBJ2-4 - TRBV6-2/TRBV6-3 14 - TGTGCCAGCAGTTGGGAGTTGGCCAAAAACATTCAGTACTTC CASSWELAKNIQYF
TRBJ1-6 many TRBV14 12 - TGTGCCAGCAGATGGGAGAATTCACCCCTCCACTTT CASRWENSPLHF
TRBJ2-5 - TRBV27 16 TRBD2 TGTGCCAGCAGTTCGTGGTTAGCGGGGGAGCAAGAGACCCAGTACTTC CASSSWLAGEQETQYF
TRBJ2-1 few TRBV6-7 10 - TGTGCCAGACCGAACAATGAGCAGTTCTTC CARPNNEQFF
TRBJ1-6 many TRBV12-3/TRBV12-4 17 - TGTGCCAGCAGTTCCCTTCGGGGTTTCTCCTATAATTCACCCCTCCACTTT CASSSLRGFSYNSPLHF
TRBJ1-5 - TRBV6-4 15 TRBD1 TGTGCCAGCACTCGGGGACAGTCTGGCAATCAGCCCCAGCATTTT CASTRGQSGNQPQHF
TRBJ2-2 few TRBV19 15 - TGTGCCAGTAGTATCGGTAACACGAACACCGGGGAGCTGTTTTTT CASSIGNTNTGELFF
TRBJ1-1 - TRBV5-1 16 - TGCGCCAGCAGCTTGTGGGCAGGGGACGGAAACACTGAAGCTTTCTTT CASSLWAGDGNTEAFF
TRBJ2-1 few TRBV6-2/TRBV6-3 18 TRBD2 TGTGCCAGCAGTTACCCACACGGTAGCGGGCTTTCCTACAATGAGCAGTTCTTC CASSYPHGSGLSYNEQFF
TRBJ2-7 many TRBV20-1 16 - TGCAGTGCTAGATCTCCAGGCAGCCTTTTCGTCTACGAGCAGTACTTC CSARSPGSLFVYEQYF
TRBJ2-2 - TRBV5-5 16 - TGTGCCAGCAGCTTGCAGTTAGACCTTAACACCGGGGAGCTGTTTTTT CASSLQLDLNTGELFF
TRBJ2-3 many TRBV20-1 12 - TGCAGTGGAAGCGGTAGCACAGATACGCAGTATTTT CSGSGSTDTQYF
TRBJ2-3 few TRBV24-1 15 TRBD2 TGTGCCACCAGTGAGAGGACTAGCGGTGAGGATACGCAGTATTTT CATSERTSGEDTQYF
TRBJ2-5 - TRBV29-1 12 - TGCAGCGCTTCTTTGGGAGTTGAGACCCAGTACTTC CSASLGVETQYF
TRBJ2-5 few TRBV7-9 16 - TGTGCCAGCAGCTTAGCCGGCGGCAGAGTTTCCGAGACCCAGTACTTC CASSLAGGRVSETQYF
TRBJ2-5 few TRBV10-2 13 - TGCGCCAGTAGGGACTTGCTCCAAGAGACCCAGTACTTC CASRDLLQETQYF
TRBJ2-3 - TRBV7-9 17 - TGTGCCAGCAGCCGTGCAGTGGCGGTAGGGGTGGCAGATACGCAGTATTTT CASSRAVAVGVADTQYF
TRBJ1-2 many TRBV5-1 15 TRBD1 TGCGCCAGCAGCTTGGAGGGACAGGCCCTCTATGGCTACACCTTC CASSLEGQALYGYTF
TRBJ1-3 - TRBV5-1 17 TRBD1 TGCGCCAGCAGCCCCCAGGACAGGGGTTTTGCTGGAAACACCATATATTTT CASSPQDRGFAGNTIYF
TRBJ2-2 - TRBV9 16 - TGTGCCAGCAGCGGATTGGTTACTTCGAACACCGGGGAGCTGTTTTTT CASSGLVTSNTGELFF